This T cell receptor (beta chain) was documented in a study of OX40 agonist ivuxolimab in advanced cancers. The V and J ends lost 3 bases and 3 bases respectively, with 8 bases between them. This CDR3 comprises 13 residues. Per the germline V gene, CDR1 is SGHDN and CDR2 is FVKESK. The table came from immunoSEQ multiplex PCR; TCRdb's copy has only in-frame clones and leaves some out. The sample has some 74,000 clones; roughly four fifths are singletons. The TCR was taken from an adult with an advanced solid tumor such as melanoma, head and neck, liver or kidney cancer. The chain has TRBV14 and TRBJ2-5; no clear D gene. The sample here was CD4+ or CD8+ T cells sorted from blood, taken in a trial of the OX40 agonist ivuxolimab. CDR3 DNA: TGTGCCAGCAGCCAGACATATGAAGAGACCCAGTACTTC. The encoded protein is CASSQTYEETQYF. The whole variable domain, filled in from reference TRBV14 and TRBJ2-5, reads EAGVTQFPSHSVIEKGQTVTLRCDPISGHDNLYWYRRVMGKEIKFLLHFVKESKQDESGMPNNRFLAERTGGTYSTLKVQPAELEDSGVYFCASSQTYEETQYFGPGTRLLVL.